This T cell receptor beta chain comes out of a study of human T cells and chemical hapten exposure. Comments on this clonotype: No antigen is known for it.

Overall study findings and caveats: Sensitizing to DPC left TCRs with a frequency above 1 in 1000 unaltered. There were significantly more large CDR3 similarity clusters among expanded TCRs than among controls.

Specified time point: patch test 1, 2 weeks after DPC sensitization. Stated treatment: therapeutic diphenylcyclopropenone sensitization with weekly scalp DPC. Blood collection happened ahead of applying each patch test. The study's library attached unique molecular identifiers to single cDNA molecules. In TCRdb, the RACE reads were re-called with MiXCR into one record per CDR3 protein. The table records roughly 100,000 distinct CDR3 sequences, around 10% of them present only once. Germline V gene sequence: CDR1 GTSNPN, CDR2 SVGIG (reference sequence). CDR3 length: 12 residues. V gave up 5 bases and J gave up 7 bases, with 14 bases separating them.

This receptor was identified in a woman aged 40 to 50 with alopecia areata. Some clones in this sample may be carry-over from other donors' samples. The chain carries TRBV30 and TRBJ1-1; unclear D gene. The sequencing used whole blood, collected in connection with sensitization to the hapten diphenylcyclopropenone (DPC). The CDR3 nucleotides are TGTGCCTGGGGGGTCCGGGAGCTTGAAGCTTTCTTT. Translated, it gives CAWGVRELEAFF. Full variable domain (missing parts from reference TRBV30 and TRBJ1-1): SQTIHQWPATLVQPVGSPLSLECTVEGTSNPNLYWYRQAAGRGLQLLFYSVGIGQISSEVPQNLSASRPQDRQFILSSKKLLLSDSGFYLCAWGVRELEAFFGQGTRLTVV.